These 27 T cell receptor beta chains were sequenced from one sample in a study of control samples from healthy donors and cancer patients. Profiled with immunoSEQ multiplex PCR; TCRdb holds only in-frame clones, not every one. The top ten hold under 15% of the sample, which has tens of thousands of clones, about 87% seen once. Sequenced: blood. The origin of the receptors is a woman in her sixties or seventies in good health.

The chain carries TRBV18 and TRBJ1-3, with 8 positions matching TRBD1. Germline CDR1 reads KGHSH; CDR2 reads LQKENI. This CDR3 region has 16 residues. With 3 bases clipped from V and 0 bases from J, the junction kept 4 bases outside the gene matches. CDR3 DNA sequence: TGTGCCAGCTCACCTAGGACAGGGCGCTCTGGAAACACCATATATTTT. It translates to CASSPRTGRSGNTIYF.

On this clone itself: At the DNA level, this CDR3 is encoded by other sequences in the same sample as well. The chain combines TRBV5-1 with TRBJ1-4; TRBD1 agrees at 10 bases. The length of the CDR3 is 16 residues. CDR1 and CDR2 from the germline V gene are SGHRS and YFSETQ. Trimming took 4 bases from V and 7 from J; bases not matched to a gene: 10. CDR3 protein: CASSKDWTGGGEKLFF. DNA for the CDR3: TGCGCCAGCAGCAAAGATTGGACAGGGGGGGGTGAAAAACTGTTTTTT.

The chain links TRBV6-5 to TRBJ2-7; 7 bases are shared with TRBD2. CDR1 and CDR2 from the germline V gene are MNHEY and SVGAGI. With V trimmed by 6 bases and J by 7 bases, 9 bases remained unmatched. The CDR3 is 13 amino acids. The CDR3 DNA sequence: TGTGCCAGCAGAGGGACTACGGTAGGAGAGCAGTACTTC. Translation: CASRGTTVGEQYF.

The chain couples TRBV5-1 to TRBJ2-2, with TRBD2 identical over 8 bases. With 0 bases clipped from V and 6 bases from J, the junction kept 4 bases outside the gene matches. The CDR3 has 15 amino acids. Germline assignment: CDR1 SGHRS and CDR2 YFSETQ. For the CDR3, the DNA is TGCGCCAGCAGCTTGGAGGGACTAGGTTCCGGGGAGCTGTTTTTT. This translates into CASSLEGLGSGELFF. Using reference TRBV5-1 and TRBJ2-2 for the parts outside the CDR3, the full variable domain is KAGVTQTPRYLIKTRGQQVTLSCSPISGHRSVSWYQQTPGQGLQFLFEYFSETQRNKGNFPGRFSGRQFSNSRSEMNVSTLELGDSALYLCASSLEGLGSGELFFGEGSRLTVL.

The chain employs TRBV5-4 and TRBJ2-1, with D possibly TRBD2 on 7 matching bases. The V gene lost 4 bases and the J gene lost 9 bases, with 11 bases spanning the gap. This CDR3 is built from 12 residues. Germline values: CDR1 SGHNT, CDR2 YYREEE (reference sequence). As DNA, the CDR3 is TGTGCCAGCAGCCGAGGGGGGGGTGAGCAGTTCTTC. Translation gives CASSRGGGEQFF.

This chain uses TRBV30 with TRBJ1-1; 10 nucleotides line up with TRBD1. Germline CDR1 and CDR2: GTSNPN and SVGIG (reference sequence). The trim removed 2 bases at V and 6 bases at J, leaving 6 bases unmatched. The CDR3 totals 14 residues. CDR3 sequence: CAWSFLTGGAEAFF. CDR3 nucleotide sequence: TGTGCCTGGAGTTTCTTGACAGGGGGCGCTGAAGCTTTCTTT.

This clone was detected a few times. The V call is TRBV5-1, the J call TRBJ1-1; 9 bases agree with TRBD1. Germline trimming cut 2 bases from V and 2 bases from J; bases unmatched to any gene: 4. From germline, CDR1 is SGHRS and CDR2 YFSETQ. The CDR3 has 15 amino acids. CDR3 protein: CASSLTGQGNTEAFF. Here the CDR3 DNA reads TGCGCCAGCAGCTTAACGGGACAGGGTAACACTGAAGCTTTCTTT.

This clone was seen only a few times. CDR3 residues: CASSLRTTGGRDIQYF. As DNA, the CDR3 is TGTGCCAGCAGTTTACGGACGACAGGGGGGAGGGACATTCAGTACTTC. This chain links TRBV27 with TRBJ2-4; the match to TRBD1 covers 9 bases. The V segment lost 2 bases and the J segment 8 bases; nucleotides outside the gene matches: 10. The CDR3 is 16 residues long. CDR1 and CDR2 from the germline V gene are MNHEY and SMNVEV (reference sequence).

The table lists this clone with a few counts. This chain uses TRBV7-2 with TRBJ2-7; 13 positions agree with TRBD2. The CDR3 has 14 amino acids. CDR1 and CDR2 (germline): SGHTA, FQGNSA. Trimming removed 5 bases from V and 5 bases from J; junction bases left unmatched: 3. The CDR3 here is CASSPGLAGDEQYF. The CDR3 nucleotides read TGTGCCAGCAGCCCAGGACTAGCGGGAGACGAGCAGTACTTC.

This clone came up once. V is TRBV9 and J is TRBJ1-2; TRBD1 is a possible D gene (5 bases). The V end was cut by 0 bases, the J end by 7 bases, with 10 bases between. Per the germline V gene, CDR1 is SGDLS and CDR2 is YYNGEE. This CDR3 is built from 13 residues. The CDR3 sequence is CASSVEAGVGYTF. Here the CDR3 DNA reads TGTGCCAGCAGCGTAGAGGCGGGGGTTGGCTACACCTTC. Variable domain in full (rest from reference TRBV9 and TRBJ1-2): DSGVTQTPKHLITATGQRVTLRCSPRSGDLSVYWYQQSLDQGLQFLIQYYNGEERAKGNILERFSAQQFPDLHSELNLSSLELGDSALYFCASSVEAGVGYTFGSGTRLTVV.

The gene calls are TRBV29-1 and TRBJ1-2; 12 bases line up with TRBD1. Germline CDR1 reads SQVTM; CDR2 reads ANQGSEA. V lost 5 bases, J lost 3 bases, and 7 bases stayed unmatched. There are 15 residues in the CDR3. The CDR3 reads CSVRRDRGRDYGYTF. CDR3 sequence (DNA): TGCAGCGTTCGCCGGGACAGGGGGCGAGACTATGGCTACACCTTC.

The CDR3 protein is CASSEIMNTEAFF. CDR3 bases: TGTGCCAGCAGTGAAATTATGAACACTGAAGCTTTCTTT. This chain joins TRBV25-1 and TRBJ1-1; no reliable D call. This CDR3 comprises 13 residues. The germline V gene encodes CDR1 MGHDK and CDR2 SYGVNS. Trimming took 2 bases from V and 0 from J, leaving 4 bases between them.

This clone has only one observation. The genes are TRBV7-8 and TRBJ1-5, with 8 nucleotides matching TRBD1. Per germline, CDR1 SGHVS and CDR2 FQNEAQ. The CDR3 covers 14 residues. V lost 6 bases to trimming and J lost 4 bases; unmatched junction nucleotides: 5. The CDR3 DNA sequence: TGTGCCAGCAGACTGAACAGGGGGAATCAGCCCCAGCATTTT. It encodes CASRLNRGNQPQHF.

This clone occurred once. The rearrangement joins TRBV19 to TRBJ2-1, with 8 positions matching TRBD2. With V trimmed by 10 bases and J by 4 bases, 9 bases remained unmatched. From germline, CDR1 is LNHDA and CDR2 SQIVND (reference sequence). The CDR3 covers 14 residues. The DNA of the CDR3 is TGTGCCACAGTACGAGCGGGAGATTACAATGAGCAGTTCTTC. It specifies CATVRAGDYNEQFF.

This clone has a handful of counts. The J gene is TRBJ2-2, the V gene TRBV3-1 (or the pseudogene TRBV3-2); D is perhaps TRBD2 (6 bases). Trimming removed 3 bases at V and 0 bases at J, with 17 bases between. This CDR3 has 18 amino acids. Per germline, CDR1 LGHDT and CDR2 YNNKEL (reference sequence). CDR3 region: CASSQGTGLNANTGELFF. The CDR3 DNA reads as TGTGCCAGCAGCCAGGGGACTGGGCTGAATGCGAACACCGGGGAGCTGTTTTTT.

The chain combines TRBV5-4 with TRBJ2-2, with 15 bases identical to TRBD2. Trimming at V came to 4 bases and at J to 6 bases, leaving 7 bases not matched to a gene. The germline CDR1 and CDR2 sequences are SGHNT and YYREEE (reference sequence). This CDR3 has 17 amino acids. In DNA form, the CDR3 reads TGTGCCAGCAGCCTGGGACTAGCGGGGGGACAGTCCGGGGAGCTGTTTTTT. It translates to CASSLGLAGGQSGELFF. Filled out from reference TRBV5-4 and TRBJ2-2, the complete variable domain reads ETGVTQSPTHLIKTRGQQVTLRCSSQSGHNTVSWYQQALGQGPQFIFQYYREEENGRGNFPPRFSGLQFPNYSSELNVNALELDDSALYLCASSLGLAGGQSGELFFGEGSRLTVL.

The gene calls are TRBV10-3 and TRBJ1-3; 9 bases fit TRBD1. With V trimmed by 3 bases and J by 2 bases, 5 bases remained unmatched. Germline lookup yields CDR1 ENHRY and CDR2 SYGVKD. The CDR3 loop spans 16 amino acids. CDR3: CAISDWGTGTGNTIYF. The DNA for the CDR3 is TGTGCCATCAGTGATTGGGGGACAGGGACTGGAAACACCATATATTTT.

This clone was recorded a few times. The chain combines TRBV5-1 with TRBJ1-5, with D possibly matching TRBD1 (5 bases). The V and J ends lost 4 bases and 3 bases respectively, with 8 bases between them. CDR3 length: 13 residues. Per the germline V gene, CDR1 is SGHRS and CDR2 is YFSETQ. Written as DNA, the CDR3 is TGCGCCAGCAGCATGGACACCAATCAGCCCCAGCATTTT. It yields the protein CASSMDTNQPQHF.

This chain's CDR3 is CASSQETSSGNTIYF. The CDR3 DNA reads TGTGCCAGTAGCCAGGAGACATCCTCTGGAAACACCATATATTTT. The chain links TRBV19 to TRBJ1-3; no firm D call. Germline V gene data show CDR1 as LNHDA and CDR2 as SQIVND (reference sequence). V was pared by 6 bases and J by 0 bases, with 12 bases between. The CDR3 length is 15 residues.

This clone appeared a single time. This chain uses TRBV29-1 with TRBJ2-7; D perhaps matches TRBD2 (6 bases). This CDR3 spans 12 amino acids. The germline gives CDR1 SQVTM, CDR2 ANQGSEA. V lost 4 bases and J lost 7, with 14 bases in between. Here the CDR3 DNA reads TGCAGCGTTGTGGTCAGGGCGGGGGAGCAGTACTTC. It specifies CSVVVRAGEQYF.

The V call is TRBV30, the J call TRBJ2-3, with 9 bases matching TRBD1. The trim removed 0 bases at V and 4 bases at J, leaving 11 bases unmatched. The CDR3 contains 17 residues. Germline CDR1 reads GTSNPN; CDR2 reads SVGIG (reference sequence). CDR3 loop: CAWSVGPGQGNADTQYF. The CDR3 nucleotides are TGTGCCTGGAGTGTAGGGCCGGGACAGGGAAATGCAGATACGCAGTATTTT. Using reference TRBV30 and TRBJ2-3 for the parts outside the CDR3, the full variable domain is SQTIHQWPATLVQPVGSPLSLECTVEGTSNPNLYWYRQAAGRGLQLLFYSVGIGQISSEVPQNLSASRPQDRQFILSSKKLLLSDSGFYLCAWSVGPGQGNADTQYFGPGTRLTVL.

V usage is TRBV6-2 or TRBV6-3 and J usage is TRBJ2-7; no firm D call. V was shortened by 5 bases and J by 3 bases, with 8 bases between the two germline ends. The CDR3 has 12 amino acids. Germline V CDR1 and CDR2: MNHEY, SVGEGT. The chain's CDR3 is CASSADGYEQYF. CDR3 nucleotide sequence: TGTGCCAGCAGTGCGGACGGCTACGAGCAGTACTTC.

This clone was counted between two and nine times. CDR3 amino acids: CASSSLSGGSSGYTF. DNA of the CDR3: TGTGCCAGCAGTTCTCTAAGCGGCGGCTCGAGTGGCTACACCTTC. This chain connects TRBV25-1 to TRBJ1-2; no definite D call. The CDR3 sequence is 15 residues long. V shed 5 bases and J shed 7 bases, with 20 bases lying between them. Germline V gene data show CDR1 as MGHDK and CDR2 as SYGVNS.

This sequence joins TRBV7-2 and TRBJ2-1; TRBD2 agrees at 7 bases. This CDR3 region has 18 residues. With 5 bases clipped from V and 0 bases from J, the junction kept 13 bases outside the gene matches. The germline V gene has CDR1 SGHTA and CDR2 FQGNSA. The CDR3 loop reads CASSLGLGGGSSYNEQFF. The CDR3 DNA follows: TGTGCCAGCAGCCTTGGACTGGGCGGGGGAAGCTCCTACAATGAGCAGTTCTTC.

This clone was seen a few times. The gene calls are TRBV21-1 and TRBJ1-6. TRBV21-1 is recorded as a pseudogene. This CDR3 comprises 15 residues. The CDR3 reads CASSKVWDEGSPLHF. DNA of the CDR3: TGTGCCAGCAGCAAAGTATGGGACGAGGGTTCACCCCTCCACTTT.

The rearrangement uses TRBV19 and TRBJ1-1, with D unclear. This CDR3 is built from 15 residues. V lost 7 bases and J lost 7, with 22 bases in between. The V gene's germline CDR1 is LNHDA and CDR2 SQIVND (reference sequence). In nucleotides, the CDR3 is TGTGCCAGTACCCCTCCCGCGCCTAAGGGCGTTGAAGCTTTCTTT. It yields the protein CASTPPAPKGVEAFF.

CDR3 loop: CASSLSGADTEAFF. The CDR3 DNA follows: TGTGCCAGCAGCTTATCGGGGGCGGACACTGAAGCTTTCTTT. V and J are TRBV7-8 and TRBJ1-1; D perhaps matches TRBD1 (6 bases). Germline CDR1 reads SGHVS; CDR2 reads FQNEAQ. This CDR3 is built from 14 residues. V was shortened by 2 bases and J by 3 bases, with 10 bases between the two germline ends.